This T cell receptor beta chain was recorded in a study of blood T cell repertoires in COVID-19. CDR1 SGHNT and CDR2 YYREEE come from the germline V gene (reference sequence). The CDR3 covers 13 residues. The ends were cut back, 3 bases at V and 7 bases at J, with 13 bases in the middle. Assay used: immunoSEQ multiplex PCR; TCRdb lists only in-frame clones, some missing. Here the sample spans 110,000 to 150,000 clones, 70% to 90% being singletons. The sequenced sample was PBMCs or T cells enriched from blood (not recorded which). This clonotype originated in a woman in her thirties or forties who had recovered from COVID-19. The V and J genes are TRBV5-4 and TRBJ1-1; the D gene is possibly TRBD1 (6 bases). CDR3 protein: CASSSTGKIEAFF. CDR3 in DNA: TGTGCCAGCAGCTCAACAGGGAAAATTGAAGCTTTCTTT.